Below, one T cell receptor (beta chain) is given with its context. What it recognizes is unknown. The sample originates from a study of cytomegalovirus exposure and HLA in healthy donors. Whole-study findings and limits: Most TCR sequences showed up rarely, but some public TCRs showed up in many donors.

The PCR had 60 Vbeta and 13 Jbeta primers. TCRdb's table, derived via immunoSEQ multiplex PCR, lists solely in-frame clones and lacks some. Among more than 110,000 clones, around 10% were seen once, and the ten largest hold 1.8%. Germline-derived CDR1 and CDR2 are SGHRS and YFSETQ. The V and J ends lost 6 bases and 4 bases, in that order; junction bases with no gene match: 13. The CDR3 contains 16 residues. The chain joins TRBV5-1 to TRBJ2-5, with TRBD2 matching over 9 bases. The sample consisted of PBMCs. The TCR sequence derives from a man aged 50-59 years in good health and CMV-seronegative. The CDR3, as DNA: TGCGCCAGCACACTCGCGGGGGGGCCAGGGGGAGAGACCCAGTACTTC. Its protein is CASTLAGGPGGETQYF.